This entry is about one T cell receptor beta chain. This record belongs to a study of tumor-infiltrating lymphocytes in primary liver carcinoma. The germline V gene has CDR1 MNHEY and CDR2 SVGEGT. V was pared by 5 bases and J by 7 bases, with 14 bases between. This CDR3 has 14 residues. For blood RNA, unsorted whole blood served as the source, and germline DNA was extracted too. Using a constant-region primer together with ProtoScript II reverse transcriptase, TCR beta cDNA was made from 500 ng of total RNA. Libraries of TCR beta came from three nested multiplex PCR rounds with slightly modified ARM-PCR. Investigators reported that the first two PCR rounds, at roughly 10 cycles each, used TRBV1-TRBV30 forward primers with a C-beta reverse primer. TCRdb re-derived calls from the multiplex PCR reads in MiXCR, one entry per CDR3 protein. The sample lists hundreds of thousands of distinct CDR3 sequences; 65% were seen once.

This sequence joins TRBV6-2 or TRBV6-3 and TRBJ2-2; tentatively, D is TRBD2 (5 bases). The source material was peripheral blood. This clonotype was obtained from a man aged 35 to 55 with primary liver carcinoma and hepatitis B virus infection. The CDR3 coding sequence is TGTGCCAGCAGTAGATCGGGAAAAATCGGGGAGCTGTTTTTT. This gives the protein CASSRSGKIGELFF.